One and the same sample provided the 28 T cell receptor beta chains below, sequenced in a study of T cells in Graves' hyperthyroidism and ophthalmopathy. Amplified regions were TCR beta CDR3 sequences from RNA transcripts. The HTBI primer set drove a first-round RT-PCR of the TCR CDR3. TCRdb re-called the multiplex PCR reads with MiXCR, one entry per CDR3 protein. The sample lists 110,000 to 150,000 distinct CDR3 sequences; less than 25% were seen once. Specimen: blood. The origin of the receptors is a woman aged 50 to 60 with Graves' hyperthyroidism that later progressed to Graves' ophthalmopathy.

The gene calls are TRBV29-1 and TRBJ2-7; the D gene is possibly TRBD1 (5 bases). CDR1 and CDR2 (germline): SQVTM, ANQGSEA. The ends were cut back, 7 bases at V and 2 bases at J, with 15 bases in the middle. This CDR3 contains 13 residues. CDR3 protein: CSAAGFGTYEQYF. The CDR3 nucleotides are TGCAGCGCAGCAGGGTTTGGGACCTACGAGCAGTACTTC.

This clonotype was seen at least ten times. The chain carries TRBV5-1 and TRBJ1-1; no clear D gene. V was shortened by 0 bases and J by 1 base, with 10 bases between the two germline ends. The CDR3 totals 15 residues. Germline CDR1 SGHRS, CDR2 YFSETQ. The CDR3 sequence is CASSLEGIWNTEAFF. CDR3 coding DNA: TGCGCCAGCAGCTTGGAAGGGATTTGGAACACTGAAGCTTTCTTT.

This clonotype was seen many times. This chain links TRBV6-1 with TRBJ2-7; unclear D gene. V was cut by 6 bases and J by 3 bases, with 12 bases left in between. This CDR3 is 13 amino acids long. Germline V gives CDR1 MNHNS, CDR2 SASEGT. The CDR3 is CASSGRVGYEQYF. CDR3 nucleotides: TGTGCCAGCAGCGGACGGGTTGGCTACGAGCAGTACTTC.

The V call is TRBV19, the J call TRBJ1-1, with a weak D call TRBD1 (5 bases). This CDR3 spans 15 amino acids. Germline CDR1 LNHDA, CDR2 SQIVND (reference sequence). V lost 7 bases and J lost 3, with 18 bases in between. DNA for the CDR3: TGTGCCAGTATGGGGGGGACCGTAGGGGACACTGAAGCTTTCTTT. It codes for CASMGGTVGDTEAFF. The whole variable domain, filled in from reference TRBV19 and TRBJ1-1, reads DGGITQSPKYLFRKEGQNVTLSCEQNLNHDAMYWYRQDPGQGLRLIYYSQIVNDFQKGDIAEGYSVSREKKESFPLTVTSAQKNPTAFYLCASMGGTVGDTEAFFGQGTRLTVV.

In nucleotides, the CDR3 is TGCGCCAGCAGCCAAGTTCTCCCGCGACAGGGAGGGACCGGGGAGCTGTTTTTT. This encodes CASSQVLPRQGGTGELFF. This rearrangement joins TRBV4-1 to TRBJ2-2; D may match TRBD1 or TRBD2 (7 bases each). Trimming shortened V by 1 base and J by 5 bases, and 20 bases separated the two germline ends. The CDR3 totals 18 residues. Germline CDR1 reads MGHRA; CDR2 reads YSYEKL.

Worth noting for this clonotype: This may be a read error, as it is one base from a much larger clone. The chain carries TRBV10-1 and TRBJ2-1, with 8 positions matching TRBD2. Unmatched junction bases numbered 13, after V lost 2 bases and J lost 13 bases. This CDR3 is 15 amino acids long. Germline CDR1 reads WNHNN; CDR2 reads SYGVQD (reference sequence). CDR3 sequence reads: CASSEGSGSGETQFF. CDR3 sequence (DNA): TGCGCCAGCAGTGAGGGAAGCGGGAGTGGAGAGACCCAGTTCTTC.

The rearrangement links TRBV7-9 to TRBJ2-6; D unresolved. Germline CDR1 SEHNR, CDR2 FQNEAQ (reference sequence). V lost 5 bases, J lost 4 bases, and 18 bases lay in between. The CDR3 has 17 residues. CDR3 residues: CASSQLGTIHGANVLTF. CDR3 DNA sequence: TGTGCCAGCAGCCAATTGGGCACCATCCACGGGGCCAACGTCCTGACTTTC.

This clonotype was recorded many times. This rearrangement joins TRBV27 to TRBJ2-2, with 8 bases identical to TRBD1. The germline V gene encodes CDR1 MNHEY and CDR2 SMNVEV (reference sequence). Losses at the gene ends were 6 bases for V and 7 bases for J; bases not matched to a gene: 7. The CDR3 runs to 14 residues. The CDR3 bases are TGTGCCAGCAGCCCAGGGGGCAGGAACGGGGAGCTGTTTTTT. Amino acid sequence: CASSPGGRNGELFF.

This clonotype was observed at least ten times. The V gene is TRBV12-3 or TRBV12-4, the J gene TRBJ1-5; tentatively, D is TRBD1 (6 bases). V was shortened by 5 bases and J by 6 bases, with 17 bases between the two germline ends. The CDR3 sequence is 15 residues long. CDR3 region: CASSPTGGRSQPQHF. CDR3 DNA sequence: TGTGCCAGCAGTCCGACCGGGGGGCGAAGTCAGCCCCAGCATTTT.

V and J are TRBV5-1 and TRBJ2-2; D uncertain. V gave up 1 base and J gave up 3 bases, with 7 bases separating them. CDR3 length equals 14 residues. Germline V gene lookup returns CDR1 SGHRS and CDR2 YFSETQ. This CDR3 is CASSLRSHTGELFF. CDR3 bases: TGCGCCAGCAGCTTGCGGTCCCACACCGGGGAGCTGTTTTTT.

In this sample, this clonotype turned up many times. The chain links TRBV18 to TRBJ2-7; 8 nucleotides align to TRBD2. The CDR3 totals 15 residues. V lost 5 bases, J lost 5 bases, and 11 bases stayed unmatched. CDR1 is KGHSH, CDR2 LQKENI, per germline. CDR3: CASSTNTGGPHEQYF. CDR3 DNA sequence: TGTGCCAGCTCAACCAATACGGGAGGGCCCCACGAGCAGTACTTC.

This clonotype was seen many times. The rearrangement uses TRBV3-1 and TRBJ1-2; tentatively, D is TRBD1 (6 bases). The V gene's germline CDR1 is LGHDT and CDR2 YNNKEL (reference sequence). Trimming pared 4 bases from V and 6 bases from J, leaving 18 bases between. The CDR3 spans 15 residues. Written as DNA, the CDR3 is TGTGCCAGCAGCCTCAAGTTACAGGGAGGGAATGGCTACACCTTC. Protein sequence: CASSLKLQGGNGYTF.

This clonotype was observed at least ten times. The V gene is TRBV12-3 or TRBV12-4, the J gene TRBJ1-2, with D uncertain. The germline V and J ends were trimmed by 9 bases and 6 bases, with 11 bases remaining between them. The CDR3 length is 11 residues. Written as DNA, the CDR3 is TGTGCCAGTGGTCAAGGGCATGGCTACACCTTC. Translating gives CASGQGHGYTF.

Many counts were recorded for this clonotype. The chain has TRBV3-1 and TRBJ1-1; D is undetermined. The CDR3 consists of 14 residues. Trimming removed 3 bases at V and 1 base at J, with 9 bases between. From germline, CDR1 is LGHDT and CDR2 YNNKEL (reference sequence). CDR3 sequence: CASSHGFQNTEAFF. The DNA of the CDR3 is TGTGCCAGCAGCCACGGTTTCCAGAACACTGAAGCTTTCTTT.

This clonotype has a count of ten or more. The chain employs TRBV6-1 and TRBJ2-1, with 10 bases identical to TRBD2. Germline lookup yields CDR1 MNHNS and CDR2 SASEGT. J lost 10 bases, V lost 3 bases, and 9 bases had no gene match. CDR3 length equals 15 residues. This CDR3 reads CASSEASGSPGEQFF. The CDR3 bases are TGTGCCAGCAGTGAGGCTAGCGGGAGCCCGGGGGAGCAGTTCTTC.

The table lists this clonotype with many counts. The J gene is TRBJ2-2, the V gene TRBV5-1; D call uncertain. V lost 3 bases and J lost 1, with 13 bases in between. Looked up from germline, CDR1 is SGHRS and CDR2 is YFSETQ. There are 16 residues in the CDR3. The CDR3 reads CASSSGSLLNTGELFF. CDR3 coding DNA: TGCGCCAGCAGCTCCGGCAGCCTCTTGAACACCGGGGAGCTGTTTTTT. Filled out from reference TRBV5-1 and TRBJ2-2, the complete variable domain reads KAGVTQTPRYLIKTRGQQVTLSCSPISGHRSVSWYQQTPGQGLQFLFEYFSETQRNKGNFPGRFSGRQFSNSRSEMNVSTLELGDSALYLCASSSGSLLNTGELFFGEGSRLTVL.

The sample holds a few counts of this clonotype. A clone one base away is much larger, so this may be a read error. The chain is built from TRBV5-1 and TRBJ2-7; D uncertain. CDR3 length: 12 residues. Germline lookup yields CDR1 SGHRS and CDR2 YFSETQ. The CDR3 loop is CASRSESYKQYF. For the CDR3, the DNA is TGCGCCAGCAGGTCAGAGTCCTACAAGCAGTACTTC.

This clonotype was counted a few times. The genes are TRBV6-1 and TRBJ2-2; 8 bases line up with TRBD2. The CDR3 runs 16 residues. After removal of 5 bases from V and 7 bases from J, the junction contained 12 bases not matched to a gene. CDR1 is MNHNS and CDR2 is SASEGT in the germline V gene. The CDR3 sequence is CASSPMSGGLGGELFF. CDR3 nucleotide sequence: TGTGCCAGCAGTCCAATGTCGGGGGGACTAGGCGGGGAGCTGTTTTTT.

Concerning this clonotype itself: This may stem from a read error, because a much larger clone lies one nucleotide away. The chain uses TRBV28 and TRBJ2-5, with TRBD1 as a possible D gene (6 bases). Germline V gene sequence: CDR1 MDHEN, CDR2 SYDVKM. Trimming removed 3 bases from V and 5 bases from J, with 13 bases in between. This CDR3 has 14 residues. This CDR3 reads CASSFQFTGETQYF. The CDR3 DNA is TGTGCCAGCAGTTTCCAGTTTACAGGGGAGACCCAGTACTTC.

This clonotype was recorded at least ten times. The gene calls are TRBV5-6 and TRBJ2-2; D remains ambiguous. This CDR3 is 17 amino acids long. Germline CDR1 is SGHDT and CDR2 is YYEEEE. The V gene lost 0 bases and the J gene lost 1 base, with 13 bases spanning the gap. CDR3 protein: CASSLGSRVWNTGELFF. The CDR3 DNA is TGTGCCAGCAGCTTGGGAAGCCGCGTCTGGAACACCGGGGAGCTGTTTTTT. Full variable domain (missing parts from reference TRBV5-6 and TRBJ2-2): DAGVTQSPTHLIKTRGQQVTLRCSPKSGHDTVSWYQQALGQGPQFIFQYYEEEERQRGNFPDRFSGHQFPNYSSELNVNALLLGDSALYLCASSLGSRVWNTGELFFGEGSRLTVL.

This clonotype was detected only a few times. The chain links TRBV20-1 to TRBJ1-2; unclear D gene. The CDR3 loop spans 14 amino acids. The V gene's germline CDR1 is DFQATT and CDR2 SNEGSKA (reference sequence). V was cut by 0 bases and J by 4 bases, with 12 bases left in between. The CDR3 DNA sequence: TGCAGTGCTAGAGAGGGAGAGCGAATCTATGGCTACACCTTC. It yields the protein CSAREGERIYGYTF.

In this sample, this clonotype turned up many times. This chain links TRBV9 with TRBJ1-6; D gene uncertain. The CDR3 length is 13 residues. Trimming removed 0 bases from V and 10 bases from J, with 8 bases in between. Germline V lookup: CDR1 SGDLS, CDR2 YYNGEE. The CDR3 nucleotides are TGTGCCAGCAGCGTAGGTAGTAACTCACCCCTCCACTTT. Protein sequence: CASSVGSNSPLHF.

In its sample, this clonotype was seen many times. The rearrangement uses TRBV5-1 and TRBJ2-7; 7 bases line up with TRBD2. Looked up from germline, CDR1 is SGHRS and CDR2 is YFSETQ. The J segment lost 0 bases and the V segment lost 4 bases, leaving 13 bases of the junction unmatched. The CDR3 length is 17 residues. The CDR3 reads CASSAGLAAIISYEQYF. The CDR3 DNA reads TGCGCCAGCAGCGCTGGTCTAGCGGCCATCATCTCCTACGAGCAGTACTTC.

The chain combines TRBV19 with TRBJ2-1; 8 nucleotides match TRBD2. V dropped 3 bases and J dropped 2; count of bases not matched to a gene: 3. The CDR3 sequence is 15 residues long. Germline CDR1 and CDR2: LNHDA and SQIVND (reference sequence). The CDR3 region has the DNA TGTGCCAGTAGTATGCGTAGCGGGACCTACAATGAGCAGTTCTTC. It is translated as CASSMRSGTYNEQFF. The entire variable domain, with the rest obtained from reference TRBV19 and TRBJ2-1, is as follows: DGGITQSPKYLFRKEGQNVTLSCEQNLNHDAMYWYRQDPGQGLRLIYYSQIVNDFQKGDIAEGYSVSREKKESFPLTVTSAQKNPTAFYLCASSMRSGTYNEQFFGPGTRLTVL.

This clonotype was picked up many times. The chain combines TRBV28 with TRBJ2-2; maybe TRBD1 (5 bases). The CDR3 is made up of 13 amino acids. The V end lost 6 bases, the J end lost 7 bases, and 12 bases lay between the germline ends. From germline, CDR1 is MDHEN and CDR2 SYDVKM. The chain's CDR3 is CASSKKGYGELFF. The CDR3 bases are TGTGCCAGCAGCAAGAAGGGGTACGGGGAGCTGTTTTTT.

The rearrangement joins TRBV29-1 to TRBJ2-7; D may correspond to TRBD1 or TRBD2 (5 bases each). The germline gives CDR1 SQVTM, CDR2 ANQGSEA. The CDR3 covers 12 residues. The germline V and J ends were trimmed by 6 bases and 3 bases, with 12 bases remaining between them. The DNA of the CDR3 is TGCAGCGTGGGCCGGGACGGCTACGAGCAGTACTTC. Residues: CSVGRDGYEQYF.

This clonotype was picked up a small number of times. This chain links TRBV12-3 or TRBV12-4 with TRBJ2-7; 10 nucleotides match TRBD2. The CDR3 length is 16 residues. The V segment lost 0 bases and the J segment 5 bases; nucleotides outside the gene matches: 7. The CDR3 region is CASSLADQRGGHEQYF. In DNA form, the CDR3 reads TGTGCCAGCAGTTTAGCTGACCAGCGGGGGGGCCACGAGCAGTACTTC.

This clonotype was seen only a few times. The rearrangement uses TRBV5-1 and TRBJ2-5; TRBD2 matches at 9 bases. CDR3 length equals 15 residues. Germline V gives CDR1 SGHRS, CDR2 YFSETQ. V trimming: 1 base; J trimming: 1 base; junction bases outside the gene matches: 2. The CDR3 DNA reads as TGCGCCAGCAGCTTGACGACTAGCGGCCAAGAGACCCAGTACTTC. It translates to CASSLTTSGQETQYF.